The T cell receptor beta chain under discussion was sequenced for a study of CD8 T cells in ankylosing spondylitis. Study-wide results and caveats: Previous work reported some of these motif variants in the synovial fluid and blood of reactive arthritis.

TCRdb used MiXCR to reprocess the 5' RACE reads, holding one entry per CDR3 protein. The sample has about 160,000 distinct CDR3 sequences; roughly 10% are singletons. From germline, CDR1 is SGHNT and CDR2 YYREEE (reference sequence). V shed 1 base and J 5 bases; nucleotides not matched to a gene: 11. There are 16 residues in the CDR3. Regarding this clonotype: Its cognate antigen is unknown.

The receptor was isolated from a female donor with ankylosing spondylitis or in good health (not recorded which). The chain uses TRBV5-4 and TRBJ2-7; 8 positions match TRBD1. The sample comprised blood, either unsorted or a sorted T cell fraction (not recorded which). The CDR3 region is CASSLWGPQGDHEQYF. CDR3 in DNA: TGTGCCAGCAGCTTGTGGGGCCCACAGGGGGATCACGAGCAGTACTTC.